This T cell receptor beta chain was sequenced during a study of blood T cell repertoires in COVID-19. Overall study context: Spain, Italy and the United States supplied samples that represented acute and convalescent COVID-19. PBMCs, B-cell-depleted T cells, or T cells were the source of the cDNA or gDNA that made up the material.

The CDR3 loop spans 13 amino acids. V was cut by 3 bases and J by 0 bases, with 6 bases left in between. Germline loops: CDR1 SGHKS, CDR2 YYEKEE (reference sequence). Per the authors' pipeline: Estimated nucleated cell counts came from reference gene primer amplification. Assay: immunoSEQ multiplex PCR; the TCRdb copy retains only in-frame clones and omits some. The V and J calls and the clone size are those of that table, but D and trimming were determined from the DNA. Among 400,000 to 550,000 clones listed, around 89% were seen once. The V and J genes are TRBV5-5 and TRBJ1-1; D not certain. Sequenced material: peripheral blood. The TCR comes from a young woman with acute or convalescent COVID-19. CDR3 sequence reads: CASSSLLNTEAFF. The CDR3 DNA follows: TGTGCCAGCAGCTCACTGTTGAACACTGAAGCTTTCTTT.